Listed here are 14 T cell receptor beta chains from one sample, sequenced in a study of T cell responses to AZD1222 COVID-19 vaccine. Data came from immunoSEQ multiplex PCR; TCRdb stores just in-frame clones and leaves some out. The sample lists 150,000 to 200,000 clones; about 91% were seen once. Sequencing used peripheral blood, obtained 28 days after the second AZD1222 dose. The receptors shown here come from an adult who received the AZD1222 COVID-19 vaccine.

CDR3 sequence (DNA): TGTGCCAGCAGACCCAATCTTCGCGTGACAGGGGAGCTGTTTTTT. This sequence encodes CASRPNLRVTGELFF. V gene TRBV4-2 combines with J gene TRBJ2-2, with D hard to call. This CDR3 spans 15 amino acids. Trimming took off 6 bases at V and 8 bases at J, with 19 bases between the two ends. Per germline, CDR1 LGHNA and CDR2 YNFKEQ.

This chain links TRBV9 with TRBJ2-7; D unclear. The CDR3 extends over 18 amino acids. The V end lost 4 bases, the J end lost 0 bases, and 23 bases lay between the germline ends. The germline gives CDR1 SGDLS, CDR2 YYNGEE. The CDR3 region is CASSSPPDGTPRSYEQYF. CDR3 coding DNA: TGTGCCAGCAGCTCACCCCCAGACGGAACTCCACGCTCCTACGAGCAGTACTTC.

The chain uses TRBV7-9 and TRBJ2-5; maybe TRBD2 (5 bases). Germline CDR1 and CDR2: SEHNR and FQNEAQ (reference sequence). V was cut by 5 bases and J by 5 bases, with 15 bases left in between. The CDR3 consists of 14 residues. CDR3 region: CASSVLEGRETQYF. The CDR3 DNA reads TGTGCCAGCAGCGTTCTAGAGGGTCGGGAGACCCAGTACTTC.

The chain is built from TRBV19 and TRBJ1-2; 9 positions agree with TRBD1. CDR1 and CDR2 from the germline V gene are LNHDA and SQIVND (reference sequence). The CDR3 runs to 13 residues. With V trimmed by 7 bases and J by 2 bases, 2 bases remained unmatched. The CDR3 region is CASNRGRNYGYTF. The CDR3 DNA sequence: TGTGCCAGTAACAGGGGGCGCAACTATGGCTACACCTTC.

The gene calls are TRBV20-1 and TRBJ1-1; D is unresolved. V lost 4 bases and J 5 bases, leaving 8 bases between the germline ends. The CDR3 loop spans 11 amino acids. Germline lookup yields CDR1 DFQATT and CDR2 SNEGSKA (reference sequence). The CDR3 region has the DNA TGCAGTGCTACCGACCCTACTGAAGCTTTCTTT. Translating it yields CSATDPTEAFF.

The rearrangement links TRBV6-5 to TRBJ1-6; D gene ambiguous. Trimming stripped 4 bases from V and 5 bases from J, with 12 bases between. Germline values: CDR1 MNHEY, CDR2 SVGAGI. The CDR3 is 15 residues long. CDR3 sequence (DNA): TGTGCCAGCAGTTCCCCCCATCCAAATAATTCACCCCTCCACTTT. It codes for CASSSPHPNNSPLHF.

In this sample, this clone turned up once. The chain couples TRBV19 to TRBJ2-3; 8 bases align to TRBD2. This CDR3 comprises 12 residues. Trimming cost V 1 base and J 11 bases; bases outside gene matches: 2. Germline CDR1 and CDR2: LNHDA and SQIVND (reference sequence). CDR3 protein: CASSIGAGGQYF. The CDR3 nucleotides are TGTGCCAGTAGTATAGGCGCGGGGGGGCAGTATTTT.

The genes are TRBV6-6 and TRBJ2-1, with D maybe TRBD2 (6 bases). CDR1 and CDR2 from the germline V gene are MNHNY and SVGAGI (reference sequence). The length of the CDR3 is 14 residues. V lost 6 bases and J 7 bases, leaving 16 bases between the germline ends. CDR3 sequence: CASRHLTRQNEQFF. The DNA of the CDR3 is TGTGCCAGCAGGCACCTGACTAGGCAGAATGAGCAGTTCTTC.

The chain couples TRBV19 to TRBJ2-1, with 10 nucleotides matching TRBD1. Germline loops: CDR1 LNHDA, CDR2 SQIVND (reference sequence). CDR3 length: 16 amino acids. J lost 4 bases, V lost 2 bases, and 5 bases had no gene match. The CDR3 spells CASSILTGGGYNEQFF. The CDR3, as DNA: TGTGCCAGTAGTATACTGACAGGGGGCGGATACAATGAGCAGTTCTTC.

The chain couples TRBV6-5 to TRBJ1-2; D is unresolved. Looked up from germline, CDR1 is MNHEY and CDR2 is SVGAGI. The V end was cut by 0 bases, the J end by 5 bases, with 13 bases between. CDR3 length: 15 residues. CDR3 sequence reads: CASSYSMRSPYGYTF. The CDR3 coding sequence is TGTGCCAGCAGTTACTCGATGCGGAGTCCATATGGCTACACCTTC.

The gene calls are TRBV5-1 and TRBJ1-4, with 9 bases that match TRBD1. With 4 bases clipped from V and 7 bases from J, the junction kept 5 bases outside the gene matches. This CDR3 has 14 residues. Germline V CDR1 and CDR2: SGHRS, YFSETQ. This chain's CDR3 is CASSPGTGFEKLFF. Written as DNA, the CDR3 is TGCGCCAGCAGCCCTGGGACAGGGTTTGAAAAACTGTTTTTT.

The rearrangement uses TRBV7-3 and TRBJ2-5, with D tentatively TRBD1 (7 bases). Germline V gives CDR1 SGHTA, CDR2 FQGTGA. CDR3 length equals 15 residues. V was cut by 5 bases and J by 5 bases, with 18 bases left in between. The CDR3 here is CASSPYGRDSETQYF. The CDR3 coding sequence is TGTGCCAGCAGCCCGTATGGGCGGGACAGCGAGACCCAGTACTTC.

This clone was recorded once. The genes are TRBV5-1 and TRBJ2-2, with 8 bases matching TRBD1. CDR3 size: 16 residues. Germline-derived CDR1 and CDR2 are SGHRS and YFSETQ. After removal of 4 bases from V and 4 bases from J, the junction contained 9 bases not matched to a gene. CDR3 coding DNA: TGCGCCAGCAGCCTCCCAGGGGGCCCCTCCACCGGGGAGCTGTTTTTT. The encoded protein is CASSLPGGPSTGELFF.

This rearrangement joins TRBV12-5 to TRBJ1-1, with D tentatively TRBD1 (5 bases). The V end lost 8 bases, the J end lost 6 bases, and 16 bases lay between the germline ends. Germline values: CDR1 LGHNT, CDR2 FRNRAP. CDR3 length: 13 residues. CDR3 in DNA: TGTGCTAGTTTCTTGGCAAGGGGCCCTGAAGCTTTCTTT. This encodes CASFLARGPEAFF.